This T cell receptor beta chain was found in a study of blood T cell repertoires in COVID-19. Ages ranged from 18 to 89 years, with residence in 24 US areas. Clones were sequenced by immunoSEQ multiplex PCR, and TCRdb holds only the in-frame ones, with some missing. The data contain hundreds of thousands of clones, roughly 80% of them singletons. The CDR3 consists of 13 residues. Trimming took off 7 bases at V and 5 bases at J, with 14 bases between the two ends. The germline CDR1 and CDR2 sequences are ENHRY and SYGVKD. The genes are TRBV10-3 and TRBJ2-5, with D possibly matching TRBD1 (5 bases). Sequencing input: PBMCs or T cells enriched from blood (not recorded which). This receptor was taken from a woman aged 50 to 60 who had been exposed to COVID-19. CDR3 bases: TGTGCCATCACCCCTGGGGCAGGGGAGACCCAGTACTTC. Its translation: CAITPGAGETQYF.